This T cell receptor (beta chain) came from a study of cytomegalovirus exposure and HLA in healthy donors. Study observations and caveats: Among immune exposure information, only CMV serostatus was available. Relative to the approximately 670-donor mean, N-insertions were reportedly fewer in an Asian-associated ancestry cluster in a later analysis. The study labeled 170 or so TCR beta chains cytomegalovirus-associated. Previously analyzed data showed that most TCR beta V segments were productive at a frequency of about 87% or about 30%.

Trimming left V 2 bases short and J 6 bases short, with 8 bases between. Germline V CDR1 and CDR2: LNHNV, YYDKDF (reference sequence). The CDR3 extends over 14 amino acids. As for this clone: Its antigen is currently unknown.

60 Vbeta and 13 Jbeta primers were used in PCR. The repertoire was sequenced with immunoSEQ multiplex PCR; TCRdb's copy has only in-frame clones and lacks some. This table has about 130,000 clones, over 70% appearing once. This clonotype originated in a woman in her 40s in good health and CMV-seropositive. The source material was PBMCs. The chain uses TRBV15 and TRBJ1-6; D is unclear. CDR3 loop: CATSRPFSNSPLHF. As DNA, the CDR3 is TGTGCCACCAGCAGACCCTTCAGTAATTCACCCCTCCACTTT.